The clone carrying this TCR beta chain was seen a single time. This entry comes from a study of blood T cell repertoires in COVID-19. Overall study context: Samples representing acute and convalescent COVID-19 were sourced from the United States, Italy and Spain. T cells, B-cell-depleted T cells, or PBMCs provided the cDNA or gDNA that served as material.

The germline CDR1 and CDR2 sequences are SNHLY and FYNNEI. Losses at the gene ends were 6 bases for V and 3 bases for J; bases not matched to a gene: 22. The CDR3 totals 19 residues. Sequencing used immunoSEQ multiplex PCR; TCRdb keeps in-frame clones, though not all of them. The table shows 300,000 to 400,000 clones, with approximately 88% occurring only once. The sample comprised peripheral blood. The J gene is TRBJ2-5, the V gene TRBV2, with TRBD2 matching 7 bases. The origin of this receptor is a woman aged 30 to 39 with COVID-19, enrolled during active disease. CDR3 sequence reads: CASREGGRRDYQFKETQYF. CDR3 coding DNA: TGTGCCAGCAGGGAGGGTGGACGGCGGGACTATCAATTCAAAGAGACCCAGTACTTC.